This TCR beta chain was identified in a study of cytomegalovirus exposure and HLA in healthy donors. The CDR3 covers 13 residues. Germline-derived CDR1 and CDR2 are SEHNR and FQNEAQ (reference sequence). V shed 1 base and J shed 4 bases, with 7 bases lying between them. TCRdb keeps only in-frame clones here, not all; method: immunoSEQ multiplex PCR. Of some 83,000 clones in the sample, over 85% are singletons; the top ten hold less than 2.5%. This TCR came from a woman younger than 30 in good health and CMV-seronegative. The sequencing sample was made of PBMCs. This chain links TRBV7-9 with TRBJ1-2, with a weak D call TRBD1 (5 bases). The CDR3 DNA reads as TGTGCCAGCAGCTTAGAAGGGGTCTATGGCTACACCTTC. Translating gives CASSLEGVYGYTF.